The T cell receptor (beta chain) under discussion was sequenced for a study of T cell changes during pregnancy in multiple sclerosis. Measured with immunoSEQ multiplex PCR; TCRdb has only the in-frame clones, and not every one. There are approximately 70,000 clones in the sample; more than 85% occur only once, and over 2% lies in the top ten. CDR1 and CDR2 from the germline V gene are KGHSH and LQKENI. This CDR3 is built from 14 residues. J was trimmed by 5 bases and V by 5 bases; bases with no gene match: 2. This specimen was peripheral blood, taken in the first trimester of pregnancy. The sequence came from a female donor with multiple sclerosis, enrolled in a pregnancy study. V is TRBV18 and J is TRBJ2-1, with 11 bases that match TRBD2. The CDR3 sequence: CASSGTSGDNEQFF. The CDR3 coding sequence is TGTGCCAGCTCAGGGACTAGCGGCGACAATGAGCAGTTCTTC.